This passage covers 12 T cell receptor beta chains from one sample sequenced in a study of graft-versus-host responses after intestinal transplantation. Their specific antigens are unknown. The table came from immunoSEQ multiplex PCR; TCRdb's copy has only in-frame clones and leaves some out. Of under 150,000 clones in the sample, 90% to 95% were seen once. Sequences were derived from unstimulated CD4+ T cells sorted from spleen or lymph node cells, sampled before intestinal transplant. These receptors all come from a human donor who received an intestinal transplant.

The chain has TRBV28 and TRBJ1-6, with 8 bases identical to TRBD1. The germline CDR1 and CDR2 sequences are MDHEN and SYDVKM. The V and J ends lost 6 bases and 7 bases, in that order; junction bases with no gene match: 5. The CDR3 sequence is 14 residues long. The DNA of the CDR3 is TGTGCCAGCAGCGTGACAGGGGTCAATTCACCCCTCCACTTT. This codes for CASSVTGVNSPLHF.

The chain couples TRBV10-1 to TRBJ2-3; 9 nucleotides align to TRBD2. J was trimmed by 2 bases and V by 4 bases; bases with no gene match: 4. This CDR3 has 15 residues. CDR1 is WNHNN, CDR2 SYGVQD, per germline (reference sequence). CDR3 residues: CASSAERGDTDTQYF. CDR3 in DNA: TGCGCCAGCAGTGCCGAGCGGGGGGACACAGATACGCAGTATTTT.

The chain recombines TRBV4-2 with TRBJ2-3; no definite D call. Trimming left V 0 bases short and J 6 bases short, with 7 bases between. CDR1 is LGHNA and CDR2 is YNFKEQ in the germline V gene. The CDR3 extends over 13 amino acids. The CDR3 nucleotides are TGTGCCAGCAGCCAAGACCCCATGGATACGCAGTATTTT. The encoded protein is CASSQDPMDTQYF.

The CDR3 nucleotides read TGTGCCTGGAGTGTAAGGGACAGGCGAACTGAAGCTTTCTTT. Protein: CAWSVRDRRTEAFF. J is TRBJ1-1 and V is TRBV30; 8 nucleotides align to TRBD1. The CDR3 length is 14 residues. The germline V gene encodes CDR1 GTSNPN and CDR2 SVGIG (reference sequence). After removal of 0 bases from V and 5 bases from J, the junction contained 5 bases not matched to a gene.

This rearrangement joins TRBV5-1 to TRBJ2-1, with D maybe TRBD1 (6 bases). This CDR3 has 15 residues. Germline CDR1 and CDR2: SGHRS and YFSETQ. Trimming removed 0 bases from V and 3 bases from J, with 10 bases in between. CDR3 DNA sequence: TGCGCCAGCAGCTTGGGGGGGCTAGTCTACAATGAGCAGTTCTTC. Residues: CASSLGGLVYNEQFF.

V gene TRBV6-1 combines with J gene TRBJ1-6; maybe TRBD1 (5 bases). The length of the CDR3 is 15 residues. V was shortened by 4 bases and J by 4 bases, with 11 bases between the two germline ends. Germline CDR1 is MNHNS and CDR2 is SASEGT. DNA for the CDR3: TGTGCCAGCAGTGGCGGGACGGTGTATAATTCACCCCTCCACTTT. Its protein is CASSGGTVYNSPLHF.

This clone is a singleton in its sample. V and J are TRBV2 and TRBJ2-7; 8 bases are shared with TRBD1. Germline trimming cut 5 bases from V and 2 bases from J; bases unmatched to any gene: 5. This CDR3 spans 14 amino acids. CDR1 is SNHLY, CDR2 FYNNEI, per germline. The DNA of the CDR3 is TGTGCCAGCAGTCTCAGACAGGGGACCTACGAGCAGTACTTC. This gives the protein CASSLRQGTYEQYF.

CDR3 region: CASSLGGGDPKTSNQPQHF. In DNA, the CDR3 is TGTGCCAGCAGCTTAGGAGGCGGGGACCCTAAAACTAGCAATCAGCCCCAGCATTTT. The gene calls are TRBV7-9 and TRBJ1-5, with TRBD1 as a possible D gene (5 bases). V lost 1 base and J lost 0, with 19 bases in between. The CDR3 is made up of 19 amino acids. Germline-derived CDR1 and CDR2 are SEHNR and FQNEAQ (reference sequence).

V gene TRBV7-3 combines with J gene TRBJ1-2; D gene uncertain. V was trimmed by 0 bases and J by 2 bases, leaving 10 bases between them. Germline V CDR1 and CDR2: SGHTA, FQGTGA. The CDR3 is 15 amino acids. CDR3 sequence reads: CASSLTGRENYGYTF. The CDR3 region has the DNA TGTGCCAGCAGCTTAACAGGGCGAGAAAACTATGGCTACACCTTC. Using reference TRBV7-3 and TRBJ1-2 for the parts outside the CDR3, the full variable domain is GAGVSQTPSNKVTEKGKYVELRCDPISGHTALYWYRQSLGQGPEFLIYFQGTGAADDSGLPNDRFFAVRPEGSVSTLKIQRTERGDSAVYLCASSLTGRENYGYTFGSGTRLTVV.

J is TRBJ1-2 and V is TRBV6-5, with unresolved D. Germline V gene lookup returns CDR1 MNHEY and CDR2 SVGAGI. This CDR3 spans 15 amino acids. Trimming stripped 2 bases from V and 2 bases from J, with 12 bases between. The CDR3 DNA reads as TGTGCCAGCAGTTACGGAGGGTATAGGAACTATGGCTACACCTTC. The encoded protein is CASSYGGYRNYGYTF.

The DNA for the CDR3 is TGTGCCAGCAGCTTACAGGGCCGGAATGAGCAGTTCTTC. It specifies CASSLQGRNEQFF. The J gene is TRBJ2-1, the V gene TRBV7-7; D may be TRBD1 (5 bases). V lost 2 bases, J lost 7 bases, and 9 bases lay in between. The V gene's germline CDR1 is SSHAT and CDR2 FNYEAQ (reference sequence). The CDR3 is made up of 13 amino acids.

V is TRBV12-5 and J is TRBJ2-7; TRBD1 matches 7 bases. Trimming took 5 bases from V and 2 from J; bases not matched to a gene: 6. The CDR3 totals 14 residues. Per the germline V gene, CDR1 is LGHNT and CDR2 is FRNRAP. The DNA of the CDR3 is TGTGCTAGTGGTCCTAACAGGGGCACCTACGAGCAGTACTTC. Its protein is CASGPNRGTYEQYF.